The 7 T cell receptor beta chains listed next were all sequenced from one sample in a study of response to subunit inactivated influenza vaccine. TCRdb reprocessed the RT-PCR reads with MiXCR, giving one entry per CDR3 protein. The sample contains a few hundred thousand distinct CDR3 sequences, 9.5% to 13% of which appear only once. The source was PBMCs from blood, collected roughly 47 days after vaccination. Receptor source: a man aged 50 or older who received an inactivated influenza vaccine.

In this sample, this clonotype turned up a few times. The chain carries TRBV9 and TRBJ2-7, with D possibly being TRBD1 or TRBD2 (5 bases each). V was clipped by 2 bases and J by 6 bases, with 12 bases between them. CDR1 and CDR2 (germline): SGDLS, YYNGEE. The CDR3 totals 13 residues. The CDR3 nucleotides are TGTGCCAGCAGCGTCCTATCAGGGACCGAGCAGTACTTC. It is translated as CASSVLSGTEQYF.

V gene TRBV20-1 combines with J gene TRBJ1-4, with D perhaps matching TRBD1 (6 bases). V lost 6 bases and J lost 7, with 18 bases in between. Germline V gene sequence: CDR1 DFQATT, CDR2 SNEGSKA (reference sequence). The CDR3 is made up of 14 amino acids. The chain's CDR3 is CSAAGGARGEKLFF. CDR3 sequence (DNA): TGCAGTGCCGCCGGGGGGGCCCGGGGTGAAAAACTGTTTTTT.

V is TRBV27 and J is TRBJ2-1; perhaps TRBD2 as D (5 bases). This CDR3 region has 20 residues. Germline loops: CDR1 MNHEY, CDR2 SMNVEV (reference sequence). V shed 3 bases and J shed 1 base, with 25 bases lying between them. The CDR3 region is CASSLRWEEGQRVSYNEQFF. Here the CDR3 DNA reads TGTGCCAGCAGTTTGAGATGGGAAGAGGGTCAGAGGGTGTCCTACAATGAGCAGTTCTTC.

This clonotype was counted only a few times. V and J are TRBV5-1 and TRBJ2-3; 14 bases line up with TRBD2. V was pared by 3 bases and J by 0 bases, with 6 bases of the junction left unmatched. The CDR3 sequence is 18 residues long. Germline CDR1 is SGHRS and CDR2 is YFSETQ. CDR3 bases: TGCGCCAGCAGCTCGGGACTAGCGGGGGCTACAAGCACAGATACGCAGTATTTT. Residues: CASSSGLAGATSTDTQYF. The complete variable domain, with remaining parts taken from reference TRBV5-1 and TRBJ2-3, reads KAGVTQTPRYLIKTRGQQVTLSCSPISGHRSVSWYQQTPGQGLQFLFEYFSETQRNKGNFPGRFSGRQFSNSRSEMNVSTLELGDSALYLCASSSGLAGATSTDTQYFGPGTRLTVL.

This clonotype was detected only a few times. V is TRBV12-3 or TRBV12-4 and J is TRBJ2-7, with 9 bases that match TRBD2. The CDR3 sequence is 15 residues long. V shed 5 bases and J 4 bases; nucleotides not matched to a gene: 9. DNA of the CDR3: TGTGCCAGCAGTCTAGGGGGACTAGCCTTTTACGAGCAGTACTTC. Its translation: CASSLGGLAFYEQYF.

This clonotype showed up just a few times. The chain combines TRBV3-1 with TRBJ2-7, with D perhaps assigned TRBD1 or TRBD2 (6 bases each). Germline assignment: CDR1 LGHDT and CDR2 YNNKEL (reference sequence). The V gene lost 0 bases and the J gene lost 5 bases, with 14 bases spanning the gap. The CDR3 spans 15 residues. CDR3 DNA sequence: TGTGCCAGCAGCCAAGAAGGGGGGCGCATGAACGAGCAGTACTTC. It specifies CASSQEGGRMNEQYF.

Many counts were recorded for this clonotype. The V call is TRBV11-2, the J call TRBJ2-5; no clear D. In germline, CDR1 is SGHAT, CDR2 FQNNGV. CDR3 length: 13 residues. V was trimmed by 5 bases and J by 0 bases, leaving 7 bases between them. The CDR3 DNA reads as TGTGCCAGCAGCCCAAGGTACCAAGAGACCCAGTACTTC. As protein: CASSPRYQETQYF.